The source of this TCR beta chain is a study of T cells in Graves' hyperthyroidism and ophthalmopathy (dated by TCRdb to between 2018 and 2021). Regarding the study in general: Peripheral blood was sampled at the time of initial diagnosis, prior to any treatment. To identify distinguishing TCR V-J signatures, a discovery cohort of 100 or so patients was used, comprising 40 to 45 with Graves' ophthalmopathy and 55 to 65 with stable Graves' hyperthyroidism. Whether ophthalmopathy could be predicted prospectively was tested in an independent validation cohort made up of roughly 19 hyperthyroidism patients plus 17 patients who later progressed to ophthalmopathy. The 80 to 100 discovery patients were randomly divided into training and test sets at a 7:3 ratio. The study also compared thyroid tissue and blood T-cell repertoires from about six Graves' hyperthyroidism patients. After sampling, hyperthyroidism patients received methimazole starting at 30 mg daily, and ophthalmopathy patients received high-dose intravenous methylprednisolone. TCR Vbeta CDR3 sequencing of 120 to 150 peripheral blood samples (around 45 ophthalmopathy, some 75 hyperthyroidism and some 17 progressor patients) is reported in the paper.

This clonotype came up many times. Its specific antigen is unknown. Per-nucleotide qualities are absent, and no much larger clonotype sits a single base away. Results and caveats for the whole study, not just this receptor: During validation, the model predicted progression to ophthalmopathy a median of around six months ahead of onset, with 60% to 71% sensitivity and 72% to 80% specificity. Ophthalmopathy was separated from stable hyperthyroidism by a 13 V-J signature model, with around 88% sensitivity and around 81% specificity obtained in cross-validation and 80%/75% obtained in testing. Most expanded thyroid clonotypes (frequency above 0.001) were also found in blood, which suggests that blood repertoires may mirror thyroid immune responses. No statistical method was used to fix the sample size in advance, and group allocation was not hidden from the investigators.

Hyperthyroidism patients were newly diagnosed, with disease duration under 2 months, and aged 18 to 65 years. The study excluded patients with uncontrolled infections, other autoimmune diseases, pregnancy or lactation. Diagnoses were based on clinical symptoms, serum thyroxine and TRAb, thyroid ultrasound and orbital computed tomography. For progressor patients, blood was drawn at the first diagnosis of hyperthyroidism, before any ophthalmopathy symptoms had appeared. Ficoll-Paque density gradient centrifugation was used to isolate PBMCs from about 10 ml of fresh peripheral blood. Progressor patients were defined as those initially diagnosed with Graves' hyperthyroidism in whom ophthalmopathy developed during follow-up. Total RNA was extracted with Trizol reagent, and quality was checked on an Agilent 2100 Bioanalyzer. Amplification of TCR beta CDR3 regions was carried out from RNA transcripts. The first round of RT-PCR for the TCR CDR3 was performed with the HTBI primer set and the Qiagen OneStep RT-PCR kit. Libraries were constructed in a second round of multiplex PCR, after which size selection and purification were carried out. The libraries were sequenced on an Illumina HiSeq2000 using paired-end 100 bp reads. The authors processed their data as follows. SOAPnuke was used to process the raw data, with reads discarded if the reads contained adapters or uncalled bases, had a mean Phred below 15, or lacked an exact constant-primer or identifier match. High-quality paired reads were merged with COPE v1.2.5, and unique nucleotide sequences were defined as clonotypes. Clonotypes were aligned to IMGT TRBV, TRBD and TRBJ reference segments using MiTCR v1.1. Analysis was restricted to V-J combinations with a frequency above 0.0001, which covered roughly 99% of repertoires. The TCS score was defined as F50 (clonal expansion) divided by E x V (chaos), with BLOSUM62-based TCRdist calculated between CDR3 peptides within each V-J. Welch's t-statistics and random forest reduced 500 to 650 V-J features to 10 to 15, which were used in a naive Bayes classifier (R e1071). Using fastp at Q25 and MiXCR, TCRdb reprocessed the public reads and kept productive beta chains. Here each entry gathers all rows of one CDR3 protein and keeps the most common genes and DNA. The authors' filters were not applied to this entry. The sample contains fewer than 450,000 distinct CDR3 sequences, 15% to 20% of them found a single time. In total, the top ten clones hold more than 30% of the sample.

Clipping removes 5 bases from V and 8 bases from J, with 5 as the unmatched junction base count. The germline V gene (reference sequence) supplies CDR1 GTSNPN and CDR2 SVGIG. Its CDR3 holds 11 amino acids, cysteine through phenylalanine. The CDR3 DNA has 33 bases and is translated from base 1. This sequence originates from a woman in her thirties with Graves' hyperthyroidism that later progressed to Graves' ophthalmopathy. The V and J segments used are TRBV30 and TRBJ1-2; TRBD1 aligns with 7 central bases. The source material was blood. The CDR3: CAWDRAYGYTF. At the DNA level, the sequence is TGTGCCTGGGACAGGGCTTACGGCTACACCTTC. Full variable domain (CDR3 extended with the reference TRBV30 and TRBJ1-2 proteins): SQTIHQWPATLVQPVGSPLSLECTVEGTSNPNLYWYRQAAGRGLQLLFYSVGIGQISSEVPQNLSASRPQDRQFILSSKKLLLSDSGFYLCAWDRAYGYTFGSGTRLTVV.